This T cell receptor (beta chain) appears in the sequencing data of a study of blood T cell repertoires in COVID-19. V trimming: 8 bases; J trimming: 7 bases; junction bases outside the gene matches: 9. Per the germline V gene, CDR1 is MNHEY and CDR2 is SVGAGI. CDR3 size: 13 residues. Sequencing was performed with immunoSEQ multiplex PCR; in TCRdb, only in-frame clones are kept and a portion is missing. In the table there are 200,000 to 250,000 clones, roughly 84% of which are singletons. Sequenced material: peripheral blood. This TCR derives from a woman aged 40 to 50 who had recovered from COVID-19. The chain uses TRBV6-5 and TRBJ2-7, with 9 bases lining up with TRBD2. The CDR3 DNA is TGTGCCAGCTCTCGAGCTGCGGGGGGGGAGCAGTACTTC. As protein: CASSRAAGGEQYF.